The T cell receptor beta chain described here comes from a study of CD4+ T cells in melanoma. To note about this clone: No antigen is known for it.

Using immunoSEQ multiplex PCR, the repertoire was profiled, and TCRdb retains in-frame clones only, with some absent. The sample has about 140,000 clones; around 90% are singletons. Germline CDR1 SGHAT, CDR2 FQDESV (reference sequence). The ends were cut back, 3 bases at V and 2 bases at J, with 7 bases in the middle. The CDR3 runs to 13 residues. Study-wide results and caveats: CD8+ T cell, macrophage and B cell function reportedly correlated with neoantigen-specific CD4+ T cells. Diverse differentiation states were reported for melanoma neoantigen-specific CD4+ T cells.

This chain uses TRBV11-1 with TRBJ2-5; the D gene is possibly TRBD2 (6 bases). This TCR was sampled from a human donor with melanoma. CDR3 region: CASSLGGQETQYF. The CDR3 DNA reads TGTGCCAGCAGCTTGGGGGGACAAGAGACCCAGTACTTC.